The clone carrying this T cell receptor (beta chain) was counted only a few times. Its antigen is undetermined. This entry comes from a study of T cell responses to AZD1222 COVID-19 vaccine. Study-wide points: Once two AZD1222 doses were given, Spike-specific TCR breadth and depth went up. Repertoires were obtained only post-peak T cell response. The donor group comprised mostly white British people and more females; the analysis possibly underestimated clonal diversity. At study baseline, merely several AZD1222 recipients were seropositive.

Looked up from germline, CDR1 is MNHEY and CDR2 is SVGEGT. CDR3 length: 15 residues. With 4 bases clipped from V and 4 bases from J, the junction kept 6 bases outside the gene matches. Assay used: immunoSEQ multiplex PCR; TCRdb lists only in-frame clones, some missing. The sample includes approximately 73,000 clones, 65% to 85% seen only once; the top ten take about 3.1%. The gene calls are TRBV6-2 or TRBV6-3 and TRBJ2-7; 11 nucleotides match TRBD1. The input for sequencing was peripheral blood, taken on day 0 of AZD1222 vaccination. This clonotype originated in an adult in good health. The CDR3 here is CASSSGQGALYEQYF. The CDR3 DNA reads TGTGCCAGCAGTTCTGGACAGGGGGCATTGTACGAGCAGTACTTC.